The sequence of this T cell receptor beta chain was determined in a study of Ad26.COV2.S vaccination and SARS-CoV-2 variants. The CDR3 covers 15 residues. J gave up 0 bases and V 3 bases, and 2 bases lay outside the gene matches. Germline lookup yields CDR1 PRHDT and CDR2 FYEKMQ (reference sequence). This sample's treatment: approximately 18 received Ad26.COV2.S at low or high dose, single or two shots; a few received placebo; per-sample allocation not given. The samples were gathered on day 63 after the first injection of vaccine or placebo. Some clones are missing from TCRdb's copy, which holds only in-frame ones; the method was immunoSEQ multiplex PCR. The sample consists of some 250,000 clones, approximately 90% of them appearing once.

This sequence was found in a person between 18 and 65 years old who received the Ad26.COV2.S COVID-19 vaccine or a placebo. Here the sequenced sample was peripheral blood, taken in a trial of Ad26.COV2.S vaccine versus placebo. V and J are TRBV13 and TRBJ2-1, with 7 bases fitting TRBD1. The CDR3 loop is CASSFRGTSYNEQFF. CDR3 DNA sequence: TGTGCCAGCAGCTTCAGGGGGACCTCCTACAATGAGCAGTTCTTC.